The clone carrying this TCR beta chain appeared a few times. Its specificity is unknown. The sample comes from a study of CD8+CD57+ T cells in acquired aplastic anemia. It was genomic DNA that served as the template for profiling TCR beta VDJ and CDR3. One entry per CDR3 protein results from TCRdb running MiXCR on the reads. The table records around 430,000 distinct CDR3 sequences, around 30% of them present only once. Only patients with CD8+CD57+ cell expansion on flow cytometry were chosen for sequencing. Study conclusions and caveats: Patients and controls shared under 30 CD8+ CDR3 sequences, highly expressed in patients.

This CDR3 region has 13 residues. Germline CDR1 is DFQATT and CDR2 is SNEGSKA (reference sequence). Trimming stripped 6 bases from V and 2 bases from J, with 12 bases between. The TCR comes from a human donor with aplastic anemia. Sequencing was done on a sample of sorted CD4+, CD8+, or CD8+CD57+ T cells (not recorded which) from PBMCs. This sequence joins TRBV20-1 and TRBJ2-3, with D possibly TRBD1 on 6 matching bases. The CDR3 DNA is TGCAGTGCAACCGGGACAACCACAGATACGCAGTATTTT. This translates into CSATGTTTDTQYF.